What follows describes a single T cell receptor beta chain. Its antigen is still unknown. Base qualities are not provided; no much larger clone lies one nucleotide away. The CDR3 regions of human TCRbeta chains were analyzed by immunosequencing. In the authors' own workflow: Repertoire TCRs were matched against a reference library of SARS-CoV-2-specific TCRs generated with the MIRA antigen-specificity platform. Breadth was defined as the fraction of unique TCRs that were SARS-CoV-2-associated. Depth was defined as the fraction of total T cells that were SARS-CoV-2-associated. Using the MIRA data, each spike-specific TCR was mapped to the spike region that the TCR reacts to and placed in a CD4 or CD8 class. Log10-transformed breadth and depth values were compared by one-way ANOVA with Sidak's multiple comparisons tests. As stored in TCRdb, this immuneACCESS dataset retains in-frame rearrangements with V and J assigned. A fraction of the clones does not appear; measured against another copy, unresolved V genes explain less than half of the discrepancy, and the remainder lacks a known reason. V, J and clone size are taken as reported in that table, and D and trimming were inferred from the DNA itself. Recorded for this sample are more than 100,000 clones; nearly 90% of them occurred a single time. The ten largest clones represent around 4.5% of the sample.

This record belongs to a study of T cell responses to AZD1222 COVID-19 vaccine (dated by TCRdb to the early 2020s). Describing the broader study: Because spike-specific TCR depth and breadth did not differ between the two schedules, AZD1222 recipients who got a second dose at roughly 4 weeks were pooled with those who got a second dose at roughly 12 weeks. TCR sequencing covered 233 trial participants: roughly 200 given two doses of AZD1222 and 26 given two doses of MenACWY control vaccine. Trial participants were enrolled by age into subgroups of 18-55, 56-69 and 70-plus years, and about 150, 27 and 61 TCR-sequenced participants, respectively, were included in these subgroups.

The time point label of this sample denotes: baseline before first vaccination. Vaccinee samples were obtained from the UK trials COV001 and COV002, which included a single-blind randomized controlled phase 2/3 trial of AZD1222 (ChAdOx1 nCoV-19) in healthy adults. For TCRbeta chain sequencing, PBMC samples were collected from trial participants at day 0 and at day 28 after the second dose. The CDR3 spans 15 residues, from the cysteine through the phenylalanine. The only DNA kept is the CDR3, 45 bases in frame from the first base. The germline V end is reduced by 5 bases and the J end by 6 bases; junction bases left unmatched: 9. CDR1 MNHEY and CDR2 SVGAGI were looked up in the germline V gene. Overall results and qualifications from the work: CD4 TCRs associated with the vaccine covered the entire spike protein, and the dominant responses were in regions 160-218 and 743-854. Epitopes outside the regions mutated in the B.1.351 and B.1.1.7 variants were reportedly recognized by nearly half of the unique spike-specific TCRs. In the small 56-69-year group, the increase in depth fell short of significance, most likely because of low power. Most participants were white British and females outnumbered males, and the authors suggested that clonal diversity may have been underestimated. Because no day 14 peak-response samples were available, the repertoires could be characterized only after the peak T cell response. Conclusions about previously exposed vaccinees are limited because only five to seven AZD1222 recipients were SARS-CoV-2 seropositive at baseline. After two AZD1222 doses, both the breadth and the depth of spike-specific TCRs were significantly higher than at day 0 and than in MenACWY recipients.

The source was peripheral blood, collected on day 0 of AZD1222 vaccination. The source of this sequence is an adult in good health. The sequence joins TRBV6-5 to TRBJ1-5; 8 bases in the junction line up with TRBD1. Read as DNA, the sequence is TGTGCCAGCAGTCCCACCCAGGGGGCCAGTCAGCCCCAGCATTTT. Translated, it gives CASSPTQGASQPQHF.